The subject of this entry is one T cell receptor beta chain. The target antigen is unknown. Germline and genes: mouse. The read comes to an end 1 residue before the CDR3 does, leaving the germline J gene to fill in the end. The germline V and J ends were trimmed by 2 bases and 1 base, with 6 bases remaining between them. The germline gives CDR1 KGHTA, CDR2 FRNEEI. The CDR3 contains 14 residues. Time point here: mouse harvest day 14 after allogeneic transplant. Mouse grafts combined 10^7 T-cell-depleted bone marrow cells with 10^6 splenic CD5+ T cells. Tissues came from B6→BALB/c major-mismatch GVHD mice at day 7 or 14. The data belong to a study of tissue T cells after allogeneic stem cell transplantation. Sequencing was performed with immunoSEQ multiplex PCR; in TCRdb, only in-frame clones are kept and a portion is missing. The sample shows around 5,000 clones, less than 55% of them seen only once. The study's findings and limits: Anatomically similar tissues had similar TCR repertoires within each patient.

The TCR comes from a female BALB/c mouse given C57BL/6 T cells with graft-versus-host disease after an allogeneic hematopoietic cell transplant. This chain links TRBV24 with TRBJ2-1, with D tentatively TRBD2 (6 bases). Source material: gut tissue. CDR3 loop: CASSLLGNYAEQFF. The covered CDR3 bases are TGTGCCAGCAGTCTGCTGGGGAACTATGCTGAGCAGTTC.